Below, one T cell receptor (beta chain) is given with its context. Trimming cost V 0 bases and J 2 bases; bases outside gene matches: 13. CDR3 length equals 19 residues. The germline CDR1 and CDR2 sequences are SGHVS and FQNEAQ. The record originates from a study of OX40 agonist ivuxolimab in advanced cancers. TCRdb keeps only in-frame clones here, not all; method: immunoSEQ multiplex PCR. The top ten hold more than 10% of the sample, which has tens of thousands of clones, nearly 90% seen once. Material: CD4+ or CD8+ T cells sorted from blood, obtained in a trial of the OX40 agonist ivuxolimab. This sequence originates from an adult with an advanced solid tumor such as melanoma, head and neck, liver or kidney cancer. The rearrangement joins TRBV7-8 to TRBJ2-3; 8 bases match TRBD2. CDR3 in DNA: TGTGCCAGCAGCTTAGCGCCCCTGGCGTCGGGAGGGGCCACAGATACGCAGTATTTT. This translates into CASSLAPLASGGATDTQYF.